This T cell receptor (beta chain) appears in the sequencing data of a study of read filtering for tumor transcriptome and immune sequencing. Turning to the study itself: TCR-mapped reads were about 3.5 to 10.27 million with IR-seq versus roughly 75 to 1,400 with RNA-seq.

Molecular barcoded adaptors covering alpha/delta and beta/gamma chains were used on roughly 400 ng RNA. In TCRdb, the reads were re-called with MiXCR into one record per CDR3 protein. The sample has 50,000 to 65,000 distinct CDR3 sequences, roughly a fifth seen once; the top ten hold roughly 10%. In regard to this clonotype: Possible read error: a much larger clone is one base away.

The V and J ends lost 5 bases and 1 base respectively, with 15 bases between them. The CDR3 extends over 15 amino acids. The V gene's germline CDR1 is DFQATT and CDR2 SNEGSKA (reference sequence). Material for sequencing was a population of CD138-negative cells sorted from bone marrow. This receptor was taken from a donor over 35 with multiple myeloma. The chain links TRBV20-1 to TRBJ2-1, with TRBD2 as a possible D gene (6 bases). The CDR3 DNA is TGCAGTGCTGTCTTGGCGGGACTGTCCTACAATGAGCAGTTCTTC. Amino acids: CSAVLAGLSYNEQFF.